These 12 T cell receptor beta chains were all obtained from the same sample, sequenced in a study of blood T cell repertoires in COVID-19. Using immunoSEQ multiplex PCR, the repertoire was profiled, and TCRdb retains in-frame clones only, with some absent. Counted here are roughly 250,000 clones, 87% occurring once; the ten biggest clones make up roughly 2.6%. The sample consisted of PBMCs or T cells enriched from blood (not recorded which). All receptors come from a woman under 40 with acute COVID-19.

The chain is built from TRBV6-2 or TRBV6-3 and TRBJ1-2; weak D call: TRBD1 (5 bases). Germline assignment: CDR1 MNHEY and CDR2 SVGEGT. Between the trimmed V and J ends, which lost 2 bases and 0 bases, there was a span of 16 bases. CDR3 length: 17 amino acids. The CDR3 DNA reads TGTGCCAGCAGTTACCCCGACAGAGACTCAGCTAACTATGGCTACACCTTC. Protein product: CASSYPDRDSANYGYTF.

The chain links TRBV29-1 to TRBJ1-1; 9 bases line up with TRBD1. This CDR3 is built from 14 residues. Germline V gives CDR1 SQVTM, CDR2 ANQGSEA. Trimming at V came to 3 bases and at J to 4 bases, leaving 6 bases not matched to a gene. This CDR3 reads CSVEGTGWGTEAFF. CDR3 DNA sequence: TGCAGCGTTGAGGGGACAGGGTGGGGCACTGAAGCTTTCTTT.

The chain's CDR3 is CASSSAGDQPQHF. The DNA of the CDR3 is TGTGCCAGCAGCTCGGCAGGGGATCAGCCCCAGCATTTT. This chain links TRBV3-1 (or the pseudogene TRBV3-2) with TRBJ1-5; D is perhaps TRBD1 (6 bases). CDR1 LGHDT and CDR2 YNNKEL come from the germline V gene (reference sequence). This CDR3 comprises 13 residues. Trimming took 5 bases from V and 5 from J, leaving 10 bases between them.

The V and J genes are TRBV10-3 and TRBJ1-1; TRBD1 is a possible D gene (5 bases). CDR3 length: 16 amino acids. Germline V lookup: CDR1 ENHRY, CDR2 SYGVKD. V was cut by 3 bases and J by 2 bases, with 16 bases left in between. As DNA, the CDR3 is TGTGCCATCAGTGAAAGGGGAGGGGCAGATAACACTGAAGCTTTCTTT. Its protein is CAISERGGADNTEAFF.

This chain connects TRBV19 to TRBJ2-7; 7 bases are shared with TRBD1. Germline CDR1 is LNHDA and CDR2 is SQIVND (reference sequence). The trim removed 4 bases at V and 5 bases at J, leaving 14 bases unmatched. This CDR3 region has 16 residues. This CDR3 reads CASSNIWEGGQDEQYF. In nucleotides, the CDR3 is TGTGCCAGTAGTAACATTTGGGAAGGGGGCCAGGACGAGCAGTACTTC.

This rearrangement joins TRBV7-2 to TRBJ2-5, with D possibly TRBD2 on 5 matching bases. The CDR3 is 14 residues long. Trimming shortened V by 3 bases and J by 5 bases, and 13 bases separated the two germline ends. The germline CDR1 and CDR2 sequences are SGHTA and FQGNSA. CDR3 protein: CASSFERVWETQYF. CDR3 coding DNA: TGTGCCAGCAGCTTTGAGAGGGTATGGGAGACCCAGTACTTC.

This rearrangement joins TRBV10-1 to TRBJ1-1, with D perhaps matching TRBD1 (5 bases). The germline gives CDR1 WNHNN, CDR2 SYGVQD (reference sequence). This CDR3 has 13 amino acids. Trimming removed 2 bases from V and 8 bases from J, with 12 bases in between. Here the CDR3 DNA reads TGCGCCAGCAGTGAGCAGGGTTCACCGGAAGCTTTCTTT. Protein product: CASSEQGSPEAFF.

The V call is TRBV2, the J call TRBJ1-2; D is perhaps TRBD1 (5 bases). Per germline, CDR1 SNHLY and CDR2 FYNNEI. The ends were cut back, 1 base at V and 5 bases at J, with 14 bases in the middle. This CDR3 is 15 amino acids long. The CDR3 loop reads CASSEGGREGYGYTF. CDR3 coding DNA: TGTGCCAGCAGTGAAGGGGGCAGGGAAGGGTATGGCTACACCTTC. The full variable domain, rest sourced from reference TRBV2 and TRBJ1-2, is EPEVTQTPSHQVTQMGQEVILRCVPISNHLYFYWYRQILGQKVEFLVSFYNNEISEKSEIFDDQFSVERPDGSNFTLKIRSTKLEDSAMYFCASSEGGREGYGYTFGSGTRLTVV.

The CDR3 loop is CATSRSDRGSGYTF. CDR3 sequence (DNA): TGTGCCACCAGCAGATCCGACAGGGGCTCTGGCTACACCTTC. The V and J genes are TRBV15 and TRBJ1-2; 8 bases agree with TRBD1. Trimming took 2 bases from V and 7 from J; bases not matched to a gene: 6. Germline V gives CDR1 LNHNV, CDR2 YYDKDF (reference sequence). The length of the CDR3 is 14 residues.

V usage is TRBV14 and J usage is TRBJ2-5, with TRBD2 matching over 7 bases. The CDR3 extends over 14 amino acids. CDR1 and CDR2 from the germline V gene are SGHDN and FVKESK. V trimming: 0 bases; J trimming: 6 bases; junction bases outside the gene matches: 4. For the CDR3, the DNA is TGTGCCAGCAGCCAAGATAGAAGCGGGAAGACCCAGTACTTC. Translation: CASSQDRSGKTQYF.

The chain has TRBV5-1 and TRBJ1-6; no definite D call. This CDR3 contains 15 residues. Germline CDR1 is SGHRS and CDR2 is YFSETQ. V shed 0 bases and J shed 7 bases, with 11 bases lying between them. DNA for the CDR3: TGCGCCAGCAGCTTGGACCAGTCGAGGAATTCACCCCTCCACTTT. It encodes CASSLDQSRNSPLHF.

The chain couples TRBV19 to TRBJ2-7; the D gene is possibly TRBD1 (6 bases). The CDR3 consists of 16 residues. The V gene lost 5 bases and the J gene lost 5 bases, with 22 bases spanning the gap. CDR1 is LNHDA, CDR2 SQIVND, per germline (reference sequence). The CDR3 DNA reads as TGTGCCAGTAGTGTTCCAGGGGTTTCTAGTGCCAACGAGCAGTACTTC. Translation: CASSVPGVSSANEQYF.